Presented here are 28 T cell receptor beta chains from one specimen sequenced in a study of regulatory T cells in long-lasting Graves disease. Time point meaning: newly diagnosed GD, antithyroid drugs for less than 3 months. PBMCs were the source of the RNA used for TCR sequencing. Arm-PCR of CDR3 regions and iRepertoire HTBI primers were used to build TCR beta libraries. From the multiplex PCR reads, TCRdb called clonotypes with MiXCR, one entry per CDR3 protein. Among about 500,000 distinct CDR3 sequences listed, about 12% were seen once. The sample was also reused in another study, on T cells in Graves' hyperthyroidism and ophthalmopathy.

The sample in question was peripheral blood mononuclear cells (PBMCs), obtained at new diagnosis, from a patient treated with antithyroid drugs. These receptors all come from a woman aged 30 to 39 with Graves disease.

This clonotype has a count of ten or more. The chain links TRBV9 to TRBJ1-1, with 8 bases matching TRBD1. The CDR3 covers 17 residues. CDR1 is SGDLS, CDR2 YYNGEE, per germline. V lost 3 bases, J lost 0 bases, and 10 bases stayed unmatched. The chain's CDR3 is CASSDSGGAIMNTEAFF. CDR3 sequence (DNA): TGTGCCAGCAGCGATTCAGGGGGCGCGATCATGAACACTGAAGCTTTCTTT.

This clonotype has ten or more counts. The chain recombines TRBV5-1 with TRBJ2-7; a weak D match, TRBD2 (6 bases). This CDR3 has 14 residues. The ends were cut back, 4 bases at V and 4 bases at J, with 15 bases in the middle. CDR1 SGHRS and CDR2 YFSETQ come from the germline V gene. CDR3 amino acids: CASSLAGREYEQYF. For the CDR3, the DNA is TGCGCCAGCAGCCTGGCCGGGAGAGAATACGAGCAGTACTTC.

This clonotype was seen repeatedly, ten times or more. The chain couples TRBV10-3 to TRBJ1-2; TRBD1 is a possible D gene (6 bases). The V end lost 0 bases, the J end lost 3 bases, and 8 bases lay between the germline ends. This CDR3 contains 14 residues. Per germline, CDR1 ENHRY and CDR2 SYGVKD. The CDR3: CAISESPGDYGYTF. In DNA form, the CDR3 reads TGTGCCATCAGTGAGTCGCCAGGGGACTATGGCTACACCTTC.

There are many counts of this clonotype. CDR3 region: CASSPTTGGGEQYF. The CDR3 nucleotides are TGTGCCAGCAGCCCCACGACAGGGGGCGGCGAGCAGTACTTC. This chain links TRBV7-3 with TRBJ2-7, with 10 bases lining up with TRBD1. The CDR3 is 14 amino acids. The trim removed 5 bases at V and 6 bases at J, leaving 7 bases unmatched. Per the germline V gene, CDR1 is SGHTA and CDR2 is FQGTGA.

This clonotype was counted between two and nine times. The rearrangement joins TRBV19 to TRBJ2-1; D is tentatively TRBD1 or TRBD2 (5 bases each). Germline V gives CDR1 LNHDA, CDR2 SQIVND (reference sequence). The V and J ends lost 3 bases and 0 bases respectively, with 15 bases between them. The CDR3 sequence is 17 residues long. CDR3 region: CASSIMGDARSYNEQFF. CDR3 sequence (DNA): TGTGCCAGTAGTATTATGGGGGACGCCCGCTCCTACAATGAGCAGTTCTTC.

Regarding this clonotype: A much larger clone differs by one base, so this may be a read error. The rearrangement joins TRBV12-3 or TRBV12-4 to TRBJ2-7; no firm D call. This CDR3 has 12 residues. V gave up 7 bases and J gave up 0 bases, with 7 bases separating them. The CDR3 reads CASIENSYEQYF. CDR3 nucleotides: TGTGCCAGCATTGAGAACTCCTACGAGCAGTACTTC.

In this sample, this clonotype turned up many times. This chain joins TRBV30 and TRBJ2-5, with D uncertain. The CDR3 consists of 12 residues. Germline lookup yields CDR1 GTSNPN and CDR2 SVGIG (reference sequence). V gave up 2 bases and J gave up 3 bases, with 7 bases separating them. The CDR3 DNA reads TGTGCCTGGAGTAATGTAGAAGAGACCCAGTACTTC. This encodes CAWSNVEETQYF.

This clonotype was seen repeatedly, ten times or more. The chain recombines TRBV11-3 with TRBJ2-1; D possibly uses TRBD1 or TRBD2 (5 bases each). From germline, CDR1 is SGHNT and CDR2 YENEEA. V was trimmed by 7 bases and J by 2 bases, leaving 21 bases between them. The CDR3 contains 17 residues. This chain's CDR3 is CASNLDVEGRAYNEQFF. For the CDR3, the DNA is TGTGCCAGCAACTTGGATGTTGAGGGGCGCGCCTACAATGAGCAGTTCTTC. Full variable domain (outside the CDR3, taken from reference TRBV11-3 and TRBJ2-1): EAGVVQSPRYKIIEKKQPVAFWCNPISGHNTLYWYLQNLGQGPELLIRYENEEAVDDSQLPKDRFSAERLKGVDSTLKIQPAELGDSAVYLCASNLDVEGRAYNEQFFGPGTRLTVL.

This clonotype was observed at least ten times. The chain carries TRBV12-3 or TRBV12-4 and TRBJ1-1; 10 bases align to TRBD1. The trim removed 2 bases at V and 7 bases at J, leaving 4 bases unmatched. This CDR3 has 14 residues. The CDR3, as DNA: TGTGCCAGCAGTTTATGGACAGGGGGAAATGAAGCTTTCTTT. Its protein product is CASSLWTGGNEAFF.

The rearrangement uses TRBV12-3 or TRBV12-4 and TRBJ1-1; TRBD1 aligns across 10 bases. V dropped 5 bases and J dropped 5; count of bases not matched to a gene: 8. The CDR3 length is 15 residues. The CDR3 loop is CASSRTGGVGTEAFF. The CDR3, as DNA: TGTGCCAGCAGTCGGACAGGGGGAGTAGGGACTGAAGCTTTCTTT.

The chain couples TRBV28 to TRBJ1-1, with 9 bases identical to TRBD1. CDR1 MDHEN and CDR2 SYDVKM come from the germline V gene. The J segment lost 5 bases and the V segment lost 6 bases, leaving 7 bases of the junction unmatched. CDR3 length: 14 amino acids. CDR3 residues: CASSHGTGRTEAFF. The CDR3 DNA follows: TGTGCCAGCAGCCATGGGACAGGGAGGACTGAAGCTTTCTTT. The complete variable domain, with remaining parts taken from reference TRBV28 and TRBJ1-1, reads DVKVTQSSRYLVKRTGEKVFLECVQDMDHENMFWYRQDPGLGLRLIYFSYDVKMKEKGDIPEGYSVSREKKERFSLILESASTNQTSMYLCASSHGTGRTEAFFGQGTRLTVV.

This clonotype was counted only a few times. V is TRBV15 and J is TRBJ2-1; D gene ambiguous. V was shortened by 6 bases and J by 9 bases, with 18 bases between the two germline ends. Per germline, CDR1 LNHNV and CDR2 YYDKDF (reference sequence). This CDR3 is 14 amino acids long. The CDR3 bases are TGTGCCACCAGTACTCCCGACCTGGGGTCTGAGCAGTTCTTC. Its protein product is CATSTPDLGSEQFF.

The table lists this clonotype with many counts. The chain couples TRBV7-2 to TRBJ2-3, with 9 bases identical to TRBD2. Trimming took 4 bases from V and 2 from J; bases not matched to a gene: 10. The CDR3 is 17 amino acids. CDR1 is SGHTA and CDR2 is FQGNSA in the germline V gene. The CDR3 protein is CASSYERTSALTDTQYF. CDR3 bases: TGTGCCAGCAGCTACGAAAGGACTAGCGCTCTCACAGATACGCAGTATTTT. Using reference TRBV7-2 and TRBJ2-3 for the parts outside the CDR3, the full variable domain is GAGVSQSPSNKVTEKGKDVELRCDPISGHTALYWYRQSLGQGLEFLIYFQGNSAPDKSGLPSDRFSAERTGGSVSTLTIQRTQQEDSAVYLCASSYERTSALTDTQYFGPGTRLTVL.

J is TRBJ2-7 and V is TRBV20-1, with 10 bases that match TRBD2. Germline V gene lookup returns CDR1 DFQATT and CDR2 SNEGSKA (reference sequence). The CDR3 has 16 amino acids. The ends lost 5 bases at V and 2 bases at J; junction bases unmatched: 12. The CDR3 DNA sequence: TGCAGTGCTTCCGGGGATTCGAGCGGGAGGGCCTACGAGCAGTACTTC. Its translation: CSASGDSSGRAYEQYF.

This clonotype occurred many times. This chain connects TRBV5-5 to TRBJ2-2; D unclear. Germline CDR1 SGHKS, CDR2 YYEKEE (reference sequence). The CDR3 extends over 15 amino acids. The V and J ends lost 2 bases and 1 base respectively, with 9 bases between them. DNA for the CDR3: TGTGCCAGCAGCTTAGAGCGTCGGAACACCGGGGAGCTGTTTTTT. Protein sequence: CASSLERRNTGELFF.

The V call is TRBV5-1, the J call TRBJ2-5; tentative D call: TRBD2 (5 bases). Trimming cost V 3 bases and J 5 bases, with 20 bases left between them. CDR1 and CDR2 (germline): SGHRS, YFSETQ. The CDR3 length is 16 residues. The CDR3 region has the DNA TGCGCCAGCAGCTCGTTAGCGTCAGCTGCGGAGGAGACCCAGTACTTC. Translation: CASSSLASAAEETQYF.

The rearrangement links TRBV7-2 to TRBJ2-4, with 10 bases matching TRBD1. CDR1 and CDR2 (germline): SGHTA, FQGNSA. This CDR3 region has 14 residues. With V trimmed by 5 bases and J by 9 bases, 7 bases remained unmatched. CDR3 DNA: TGTGCCAGCAGCCAACGGACAGGGGGAGGCATTCAGTACTTC. This gives the protein CASSQRTGGGIQYF.

This clonotype was observed at least ten times. The chain is built from TRBV11-3 and TRBJ2-1, with D perhaps matching TRBD1 or TRBD2 (5 bases each). The CDR3 consists of 13 residues. Deletions cut 0 bases from V and 14 bases from J, with 14 bases between. Germline values: CDR1 SGHNT, CDR2 YENEEA. CDR3 sequence: CASSLDRDRGEFF. Written as DNA, the CDR3 is TGTGCCAGCAGCTTAGACAGGGACCGTGGGGAGTTCTTC.

The sample holds many counts of this clonotype. The chain couples TRBV4-3 to TRBJ2-7; 9 nucleotides agree with TRBD1. Per germline, CDR1 LGHNA and CDR2 YSLEER. The V gene end was trimmed by 3 bases and the J gene end by 3 bases; junction bases not matched to a gene: 6. There are 15 residues in the CDR3. The DNA for the CDR3 is TGCGCCAGCAGCCAGGCGACAGGGGGTAGCTACGAGCAGTACTTC. Encoded protein: CASSQATGGSYEQYF.

This clonotype has a handful of counts. The chain couples TRBV29-1 to TRBJ1-2; D is undetermined. This CDR3 is built from 14 residues. Trimming shortened V by 3 bases and J by 2 bases, and 13 bases separated the two germline ends. Germline CDR1 reads SQVTM; CDR2 reads ANQGSEA. The CDR3 spells CSVDRRQTNYGYTF. As DNA, the CDR3 is TGCAGCGTTGATCGTCGTCAGACGAACTATGGCTACACCTTC. Full variable domain (missing parts from reference TRBV29-1 and TRBJ1-2): SAVISQKPSRDICQRGTSLTIQCQVDSQVTMMFWYRQQPGQSLTLIATANQGSEATYESGFVIDKFPISRPNLTFSTLTVSNMSPEDSSIYLCSVDRRQTNYGYTFGSGTRLTVV.

This clonotype was seen a few times. The chain carries TRBV4-3 and TRBJ2-7, with D perhaps TRBD2 (6 bases). This CDR3 is 15 amino acids long. The ends were cut back, 1 base at V and 6 bases at J, with 16 bases in the middle. CDR1 is LGHNA, CDR2 YSLEER, per germline. The chain's CDR3 is CASSQVPGTYGEQYF. CDR3 bases: TGCGCCAGCAGCCAAGTCCCCGGGACTTACGGCGAGCAGTACTTC.

This clonotype was observed a few times. The V call is TRBV6-1, the J call TRBJ1-2; no definite D call. The CDR3 consists of 13 residues. The germline CDR1 and CDR2 sequences are MNHNS and SASEGT. Deletions cut 6 bases from V and 8 bases from J, with 16 bases between. The CDR3 region is CASRDPEELGYTF. As DNA, the CDR3 is TGTGCCAGCAGGGATCCGGAGGAGCTCGGCTACACCTTC.

Many counts were recorded for this clonotype. V usage is TRBV19 and J usage is TRBJ1-1; no reliable D call. In germline, CDR1 is LNHDA, CDR2 SQIVND (reference sequence). The CDR3 spans 17 residues. Trimming took off 0 bases at V and 2 bases at J, with 16 bases between the two ends. CDR3 loop: CASSIDLREGANTEAFF. CDR3 DNA: TGTGCCAGTAGTATAGATCTTCGGGAGGGAGCAAACACTGAAGCTTTCTTT.

This clonotype was recorded at least ten times. The chain has TRBV20-1 and TRBJ1-2, with 8 positions matching TRBD1. V lost 6 bases and J lost 2; bases outside the gene matches: 2. Looked up from germline, CDR1 is DFQATT and CDR2 is SNEGSKA (reference sequence). The length of the CDR3 is 12 residues. CDR3 region: CSANRGNYGYTF. The DNA of the CDR3 is TGCAGTGCGAACAGGGGGAACTATGGCTACACCTTC.

The chain links TRBV28 to TRBJ1-1; tentatively, D is TRBD1 (6 bases). The CDR3 extends over 15 amino acids. Germline values: CDR1 MDHEN, CDR2 SYDVKM. V was cut by 4 bases and J by 3 bases, with 15 bases left in between. The CDR3 is CASSSGPYRDTEAFF. CDR3 coding DNA: TGTGCCAGCAGTTCTGGACCCTACAGGGACACTGAAGCTTTCTTT.

This clonotype was picked up many times. The CDR3 DNA reads TGTGCCTGGGGAAGGGGGTTCTCTGGCTACACCTTC. This encodes CAWGRGFSGYTF. The chain carries TRBV30 and TRBJ1-2, with D perhaps matching TRBD1 (6 bases). V was pared by 5 bases and J by 7 bases, with 14 bases between. The germline gives CDR1 GTSNPN, CDR2 SVGIG (reference sequence). This CDR3 comprises 12 residues.

V and J are TRBV20-1 and TRBJ1-5, with a tentative D call TRBD1 (5 bases). V shed 1 base and J shed 2 bases, with 15 bases lying between them. Per germline, CDR1 DFQATT and CDR2 SNEGSKA (reference sequence). This CDR3 spans 16 amino acids. The CDR3 is CSARGVEGKGNQPQHF. The CDR3 bases are TGCAGTGCTAGAGGAGTGGAGGGGAAGGGCAATCAGCCCCAGCATTTT.

This clonotype was observed many times. V usage is TRBV10-3 and J usage is TRBJ2-1; no clear D. V lost 4 bases, J lost 2 bases, and 6 bases lay in between. Germline CDR1 ENHRY, CDR2 SYGVKD. The length of the CDR3 is 13 residues. The DNA for the CDR3 is TGTGCCATCAGTGGCGGAACCTACAATGAGCAGTTCTTC. Translation gives CAISGGTYNEQFF.